This TCR beta chain was obtained from a study of blood T cell repertoires in COVID-19. About the research overall: The United States, Italy and Spain supplied acute and convalescent COVID-19 samples. T cells, B-cell-depleted T cells, or PBMCs supplied cDNA or gDNA.

Seattle-derived patients entered the study during active infection and were followed longitudinally. This clone was picked up a small number of times. In the study's own analysis: Amplification of reference gene primers provided the estimated nucleated cell counts. The data were produced by immunoSEQ multiplex PCR, yet TCRdb's version contains in-frame clones alone and is incomplete. The V and J calls and clone size were taken over from that table, and D and trimming were inferred from the DNA. This table has 70,000 to 100,000 clones, around 88% appearing once. V was pared by 3 bases and J by 0 bases, with 4 bases of the junction left unmatched. In germline, CDR1 is SGHNT, CDR2 YYREEE (reference sequence). The CDR3 totals 16 residues.

The TCR originated in an older woman with COVID-19, enrolled during active disease. This rearrangement joins TRBV5-4 to TRBJ1-3, with 9 bases fitting TRBD1. Sequenced sample: peripheral blood. The CDR3 nucleotides read TGTGCCAGCAGCTCCCGGGACAGGGTCTCTGGAAACACCATATATTTT. Its protein product is CASSSRDRVSGNTIYF.